The 4 T cell receptor beta chains reported below all come from one sample, sequenced in a study of metastatic and nonmetastatic thyroid tumors. Prior to thyroid surgery, none of the patients had received any treatment. TCRdb re-called clones from the PCR reads using MiXCR. The sample carries tens of thousands of clones, around 13% recorded once. The sample consisted of tumor tissue. These receptors originate from a female donor with papillary thyroid cancer or a benign thyroid nodule (not recorded which). Some clones in this sample may be carry-over from other donors' samples.

This clone was found a few times. A much larger clone is a single base away; this may be a read error. The V gene is TRBV29-1, the J gene TRBJ1-1; tentative D call: TRBD1 (6 bases). Germline-derived CDR1 and CDR2 are SQVTM and ANQGSEA. This CDR3 is 14 amino acids long. This CDR3 reads CSVVEGGMNTESFF. As DNA, the CDR3 is TGCAGCGTTGTGGAGGGGGGGATGAACACTGAATCTTTCTTT.

This clone occurred many times. This chain links TRBV19 with TRBJ1-3, with no clear D. Looked up from germline, CDR1 is LNHDA and CDR2 is SQIVND (reference sequence). This CDR3 has 11 residues. V was shortened by 7 bases and J by 4 bases, with 5 bases between the two germline ends. The CDR3 DNA reads as TGTGCCAGTAATGGGGGAAACACCATATATTTT. Translation gives CASNGGNTIYF.

Turning to this clone: Just one base apart from a much larger clone, this may be a read error. The chain joins TRBV7-8 to TRBJ2-7; D gene uncertain. This CDR3 has 15 residues. The germline CDR1 and CDR2 sequences are SGHVS and FQNEAQ. The CDR3 spells CASSLEVPGHHEQCF. The DNA for the CDR3 is TGTGCCAGCAGCTTAGAGGTTCCTGGCCACCACGAGCAGTGCTTC.

The table lists this clone with many counts. V and J are TRBV6-5 and TRBJ1-1; TRBD1 is a possible D gene (5 bases). The germline CDR1 and CDR2 sequences are MNHEY and SVGAGI. This CDR3 is built from 14 residues. The ends were cut back, 2 bases at V and 4 bases at J, with 11 bases in the middle. The CDR3 here is CASSYAGRATEAFF. Written as DNA, the CDR3 is TGTGCCAGCAGTTACGCAGGGAGGGCCACTGAAGCTTTCTTT.